Following are 31 T cell receptor beta chains from one sample sequenced in a study of monozygotic twins with inflammatory bowel disease. One entry per CDR3 protein, without DNA, is what TCRdb gives after re-calling the 5' RACE reads. Recorded for this sample: 330,000 or so distinct CDR3 sequences. The sample was blood. These receptors were taken from a human donor with ulcerative colitis or Crohn's disease, or a healthy co-twin of an affected twin (not recorded which).

The genes are TRBV28 and TRBJ2-7; checking the TCRdb D call of TRBD2 is not possible without DNA. The CDR3 extends over 20 amino acids. Germline lookup yields CDR1 MDHEN and CDR2 SYDVKM. CDR3 protein: CASSSKMVAGPSPRSYEQYF.

The chain employs TRBV29-1 and TRBJ2-2; TCRdb calls TRBD2, which cannot be checked without DNA. CDR1 is SQVTM and CDR2 is ANQGSEA in the germline V gene. The CDR3 has 16 amino acids. The CDR3 protein is CSHFSLAGEGAGELFF.

This chain links TRBV4-1 with TRBJ2-5. The CDR3 is 15 amino acids. CDR1 is MGHRA and CDR2 is YSYEKL in the germline V gene. CDR3 sequence reads: CASSQDGLLQETQYF.

The V call is TRBV13, the J call TRBJ2-1; with no DNA, the TCRdb D assignment of TRBD1 cannot be verified. Germline assignment: CDR1 PRHDT and CDR2 FYEKMQ (reference sequence). This CDR3 region has 16 residues. CDR3 loop: CASSPQGAQSYNEQFF.

CDR3 amino acids: CASTMNRGLNSPLHF. The chain links TRBV2 to TRBJ1-6; TCRdb indicates TRBD1, and absent DNA this call remains unverified. The CDR3 runs to 15 residues. Germline V gives CDR1 SNHLY, CDR2 FYNNEI.

The chain couples TRBV3-1 to TRBJ2-1; the D call of TRBD1 rests on TCRdb alone, since no DNA is present to check it. The CDR3 has 16 amino acids. The V gene's germline CDR1 is LGHDT and CDR2 YNNKEL (reference sequence). The CDR3 sequence is CASSQEGQGSANEQFF.

The chain joins TRBV28 to TRBJ2-1; checking the TCRdb D call of TRBD2 is not possible without DNA. CDR1 and CDR2 (germline): MDHEN, SYDVKM. The CDR3 runs to 13 residues. This CDR3 reads CASMEENYNEQFF.

J is TRBJ2-5 and V is TRBV24-1; TCRdb outputs TRBD1, but without DNA this stays unchecked. Germline V gene lookup returns CDR1 KGHDR and CDR2 SFDVKD. This CDR3 contains 15 residues. CDR3 protein: CATSDDRGMAETQYF.

This chain connects TRBV20-1 to TRBJ1-5; the TCRdb D gene call, TRBD1, has no DNA to confirm it. This CDR3 has 15 amino acids. CDR1 DFQATT and CDR2 SNEGSKA come from the germline V gene (reference sequence). The CDR3 protein is CSARGKEGAGQPQHF.

The chain is built from TRBV4-1 and TRBJ1-5; the D gene TCRdb calls, TRBD1, cannot be checked with no DNA. Per germline, CDR1 MGHRA and CDR2 YSYEKL. There are 16 residues in the CDR3. The CDR3 loop reads CASSRTGTGSWEPQHF.

The chain couples TRBV4-1 to TRBJ2-3; checking the TCRdb D call of TRBD2 is not possible without DNA. The germline V gene has CDR1 MGHRA and CDR2 YSYEKL. This CDR3 contains 17 residues. CDR3 in amino acids: CASSSATSGSGTDTQYF.

The chain carries TRBV3-1 and TRBJ2-2; TCRdb indicates TRBD2, and absent DNA this call remains unverified. Germline V CDR1 and CDR2: LGHDT, YNNKEL (reference sequence). The CDR3 loop spans 14 amino acids. The CDR3 reads CASSPGTRSGELFF. Filled out from reference TRBV3-1 and TRBJ2-2, the complete variable domain reads DTAVSQTPKYLVTQMGNDKSIKCEQNLGHDTMYWYKQDSKKFLKIMFSYNNKELIINETVPNRFSPKSPDKAHLNLHINSLELGDSAVYFCASSPGTRSGELFFGEGSRLTVL.

V is TRBV7-2 and J is TRBJ2-4; there is no DNA to check the TCRdb D call of TRBD2. CDR1 and CDR2 from the germline V gene are SGHTA and FQGNSA. The CDR3 totals 16 residues. CDR3 protein: CASSSSAGGAKNIQYF.

V and J are TRBV12-5 and TRBJ2-7. The CDR3 loop spans 13 amino acids. Germline V gene data show CDR1 as LGHNT and CDR2 as FRNRAP. This CDR3 is CASGLVTSYEQYF.

The rearrangement links TRBV21-1 to TRBJ2-1. TRBV21-1 is termed a pseudogene. This CDR3 comprises 16 residues. The CDR3: CASSTRTSESYNEQFF.

The rearrangement uses TRBV6-5 and TRBJ1-2. This CDR3 is built from 13 residues. CDR1 and CDR2 (germline): MNHEY, SVGAGI. This chain's CDR3 is CASRGSPNYGYTF.

The chain carries TRBV20-1 and TRBJ1-5. Germline V gene sequence: CDR1 DFQATT, CDR2 SNEGSKA (reference sequence). The CDR3 sequence is 13 residues long. This CDR3 reads CSARSGSNQPQHF.

This sequence joins TRBV5-1 and TRBJ1-4. The CDR3 has 15 residues. Looked up from germline, CDR1 is SGHRS and CDR2 is YFSETQ. CDR3 protein: CASSLGGGFNEKLFF.

The gene calls are TRBV20-1 and TRBJ2-1; absent DNA, TCRdb's TRBD1 call cannot be checked. This CDR3 contains 14 residues. The V gene's germline CDR1 is DFQATT and CDR2 SNEGSKA (reference sequence). The CDR3 spells CSARAPDRVNEQFF.

The chain has TRBV7-2 and TRBJ2-1; absent DNA, TCRdb's TRBD1 call cannot be checked. From germline, CDR1 is SGHTA and CDR2 FQGNSA. This CDR3 spans 15 amino acids. CDR3 sequence: CASSFDQGSYNEQFF. The full variable domain, with the rest looked up from reference TRBV7-2 and TRBJ2-1, is GAGVSQSPSNKVTEKGKDVELRCDPISGHTALYWYRQSLGQGLEFLIYFQGNSAPDKSGLPSDRFSAERTGGSVSTLTIQRTQQEDSAVYLCASSFDQGSYNEQFFGPGTRLTVL.

The chain employs TRBV18 and TRBJ2-7. CDR1 KGHSH and CDR2 LQKENI come from the germline V gene. CDR3 length equals 12 residues. CDR3 sequence reads: CASSPPTYEQYF.

The chain uses TRBV11-2 and TRBJ2-1. The CDR3 consists of 15 residues. CDR1 and CDR2 (germline): SGHAT, FQNNGV. CDR3 protein: CASSRRQETYNEQFF.

This chain links TRBV28 with TRBJ2-7. Germline V lookup: CDR1 MDHEN, CDR2 SYDVKM. The CDR3 spans 13 residues. The CDR3 protein is CASNDRTYYEQYF.

The V gene is TRBV7-2, the J gene TRBJ2-3; TCRdb gives TRBD1 as the D gene, but with no DNA this cannot be confirmed. From germline, CDR1 is SGHTA and CDR2 FQGNSA. The CDR3 runs to 17 residues. The CDR3 sequence is CASSLSPWGSTTDTQYF.

This sequence joins TRBV7-9 and TRBJ1-1. Germline-derived CDR1 and CDR2 are SEHNR and FQNEAQ (reference sequence). This CDR3 spans 14 amino acids. The CDR3 sequence is CASSKQGPNTEAFF.

The CDR3 is CASSLRVIQYF. This chain connects TRBV28 to TRBJ2-7; lacking DNA, the TRBD2 call made by TCRdb goes unchecked. Germline CDR1 reads MDHEN; CDR2 reads SYDVKM. The CDR3 has 11 amino acids.

The V gene is TRBV20-1, the J gene TRBJ2-6. Germline loops: CDR1 DFQATT, CDR2 SNEGSKA (reference sequence). This CDR3 spans 13 amino acids. CDR3 amino acids: CSARTGGANVLTF.

The chain joins TRBV7-9 to TRBJ2-1; TCRdb's D gene call, TRBD1, goes unchecked for lack of DNA. The CDR3 has 14 amino acids. The V gene's germline CDR1 is SEHNR and CDR2 FQNEAQ (reference sequence). CDR3 region: CASSSDKKNNEQFF.

This chain connects TRBV15 to TRBJ2-1; the D call of TRBD2 rests on TCRdb alone, since no DNA is present to check it. This CDR3 is built from 16 residues. Germline V gene lookup returns CDR1 LNHNV and CDR2 YYDKDF (reference sequence). The CDR3 loop is CATSRASGGTYNEQFF.

This sequence joins TRBV6-2 or TRBV6-3 and TRBJ1-5. The CDR3 consists of 16 residues. Germline CDR1 reads MNHEY; CDR2 reads SVGEGT. CDR3 sequence: CASSYEASFSNQPQHF.

This chain links TRBV7-6 with TRBJ2-2. The V gene's germline CDR1 is SGHVS and CDR2 FNYEAQ. The CDR3 has 12 amino acids. The CDR3 spells CASSFAGGELFF.